The source of this T cell receptor beta chain is a study of shared clonotypes between healthy human individuals. Study-wide points: Larger estimated richness was generally seen in naive subsets than in memory subsets. Relative to clonotypes present in all four donors, those not shared had lower generation probabilities.

TCRdb's table, derived via immunoSEQ multiplex PCR, lists solely in-frame clones and lacks some. The top ten hold around 0.35% of the sample, which has about 2.5 million clones, roughly 92% seen once. Concerning this clone itself: Its antigen is unidentified. The same CDR3 is also encoded by other DNA sequences in this sample.

The specimen sequenced was naive CD4+ T cells from PBMCs. Documented subset: CD45RA+ positively selected. The TCR sequence derives from a young man in good health. Some clones in this sample may be carry-over from other donors' samples.

CDR3 loop: CASSLVGTDTQYF. The CDR3, as DNA: TGTGCCAGCAGCTTAGTGGGCACAGATACGCAGTATTTT. This rearrangement joins TRBV13 to TRBJ2-3; D gene uncertain. The CDR3 consists of 13 residues. Trimming stripped 1 base from V and 1 base from J, with 3 bases between. From germline, CDR1 is PRHDT and CDR2 FYEKMQ (reference sequence).